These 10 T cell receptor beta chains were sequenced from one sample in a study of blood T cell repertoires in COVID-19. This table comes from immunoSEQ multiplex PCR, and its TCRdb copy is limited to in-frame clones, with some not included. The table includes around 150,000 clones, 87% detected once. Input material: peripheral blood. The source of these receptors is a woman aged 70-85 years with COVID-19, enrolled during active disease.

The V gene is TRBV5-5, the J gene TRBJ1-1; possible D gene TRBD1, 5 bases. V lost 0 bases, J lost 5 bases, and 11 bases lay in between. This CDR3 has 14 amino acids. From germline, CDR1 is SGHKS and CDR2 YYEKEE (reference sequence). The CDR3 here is CASSLAGGRTEAFF. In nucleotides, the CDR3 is TGTGCCAGCAGCTTGGCGGGGGGAAGGACTGAAGCTTTCTTT.

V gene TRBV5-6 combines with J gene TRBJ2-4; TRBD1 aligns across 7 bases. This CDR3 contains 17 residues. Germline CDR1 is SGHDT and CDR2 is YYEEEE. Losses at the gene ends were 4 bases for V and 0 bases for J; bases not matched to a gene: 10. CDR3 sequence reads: CASSALDRAPAKNIQYF. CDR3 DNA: TGTGCCAGCAGCGCCCTCGACAGGGCCCCAGCCAAAAACATTCAGTACTTC.

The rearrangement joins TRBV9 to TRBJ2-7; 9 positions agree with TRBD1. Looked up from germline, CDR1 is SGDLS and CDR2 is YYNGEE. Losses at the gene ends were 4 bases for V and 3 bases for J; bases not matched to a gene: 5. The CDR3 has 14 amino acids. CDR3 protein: CASSYRGPDYEQYF. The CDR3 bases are TGTGCCAGCAGCTACAGGGGGCCTGACTACGAGCAGTACTTC.

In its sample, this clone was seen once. CDR3 in DNA: TGCGCCAGCAGCCAAGTGTACAGGCGTGTCACTGAAGCTTTCTTT. The encoded protein is CASSQVYRRVTEAFF. The chain links TRBV4-1 to TRBJ1-1, with D perhaps matching TRBD1 (5 bases). CDR3 size: 15 residues. Trimming removed 1 base from V and 4 bases from J, with 13 bases in between. Germline lookup yields CDR1 MGHRA and CDR2 YSYEKL.

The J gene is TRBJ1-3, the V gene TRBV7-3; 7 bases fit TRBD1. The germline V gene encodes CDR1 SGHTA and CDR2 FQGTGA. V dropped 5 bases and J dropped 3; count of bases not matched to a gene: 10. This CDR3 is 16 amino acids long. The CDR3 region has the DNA TGTGCCAGCAGCCAGGCCCCACAGGGGAGTGGAAACACCATATATTTT. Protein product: CASSQAPQGSGNTIYF.

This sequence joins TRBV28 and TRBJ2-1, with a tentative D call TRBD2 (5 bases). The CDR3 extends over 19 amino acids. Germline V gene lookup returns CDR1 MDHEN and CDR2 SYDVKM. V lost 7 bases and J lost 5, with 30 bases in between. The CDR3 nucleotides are TGTGCCAGCACCCTCCTTACGGACTCCTTAATATCCTCTCACAATGAGCAGTTCTTC. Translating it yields CASTLLTDSLISSHNEQFF.

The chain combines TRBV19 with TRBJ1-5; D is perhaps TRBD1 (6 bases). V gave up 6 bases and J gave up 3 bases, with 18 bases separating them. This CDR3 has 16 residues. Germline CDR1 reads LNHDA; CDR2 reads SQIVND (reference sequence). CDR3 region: CASSRSGGVINQPQHF. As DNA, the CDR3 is TGTGCCAGTAGCCGTTCGGGGGGCGTAATCAATCAGCCCCAGCATTTT.

The CDR3 here is CASSKECRLTGDSLSGNTIYF. DNA for the CDR3: TGTGCCAGCAGCAAAGAATGTCGGTTAACAGGGGACTCTCTCTCTGGAAACACCATATATTTT. The rearrangement joins TRBV21-1 to TRBJ1-3; the D call of TRBD1 is as the table states it, not checked on the DNA. TRBV21-1 is labeled a pseudogene. The CDR3 covers 21 residues.

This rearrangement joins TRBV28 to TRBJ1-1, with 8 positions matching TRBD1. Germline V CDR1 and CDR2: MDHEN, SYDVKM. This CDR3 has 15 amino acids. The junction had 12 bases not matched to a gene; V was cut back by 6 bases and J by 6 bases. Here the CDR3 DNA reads TGTGCCAGCAGAGAGACAGGGGTATCTAGCGCTGAAGCTTTCTTT. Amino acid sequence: CASRETGVSSAEAFF.

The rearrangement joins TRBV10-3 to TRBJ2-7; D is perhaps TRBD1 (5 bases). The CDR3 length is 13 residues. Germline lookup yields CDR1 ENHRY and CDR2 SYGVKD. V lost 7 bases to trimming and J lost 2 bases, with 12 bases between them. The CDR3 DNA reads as TGTGCCATCAAAGACAGTTTAGCCTACGAGCAGTACTTC. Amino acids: CAIKDSLAYEQYF.